This T cell receptor (beta chain) was sequenced for a study of T cell responses to AZD1222 COVID-19 vaccine. V was shortened by 2 bases and J by 1 base, with 5 bases between the two germline ends. From germline, CDR1 is SEHNR and CDR2 FQNEAQ (reference sequence). CDR3 length equals 14 residues. Clones were sequenced by immunoSEQ multiplex PCR, and TCRdb holds only the in-frame ones, with some missing. The table has some 150,000 clones, 93% seen once. Sample: peripheral blood, taken on day 0 of AZD1222 vaccination. This sequence was found in an adult in good health. The chain joins TRBV7-9 to TRBJ2-2; unclear D gene. The CDR3 nucleotides read TGTGCCAGCAGCTTAAGGCAGAACACCGGGGAGCTGTTTTTT. It translates to CASSLRQNTGELFF.